Many counts were recorded for the clone carrying this T cell receptor beta chain. Its cognate antigen is unknown. The CDR3 is 15 residues long. CDR1 MNHEY and CDR2 SVGAGI come from the germline V gene. V lost 0 bases, J lost 1 base, and 8 bases lay in between. The TCRbeta library was prepared with unique molecular identifiers. Each CDR3 protein gets one entry after TCRdb re-called the PCR reads with MiXCR. The repertoire holds around 270,000 distinct CDR3 sequences, with 9.5% to 13% as singletons. The data were obtained in a study of T-cell reconstitution after alpha-beta-depleted transplantation in children. Study results and caveats: Several patients had high TCRbeta diversity at day 60; it came from surviving recipient T cells and thymic progenitors. T-cell counts and diversity were attributed mostly to newly produced T cells one year after transplant.

This material consisted of PBMCs, taken before TCRalphabeta/CD19-depleted stem cell transplant. This sequence originates from a boy younger than two with acute myeloid leukemia, due to receive a stem cell transplant. The chain employs TRBV6-5 and TRBJ2-3; D remains ambiguous. Here the CDR3 reads CASSYSYEGTDTQYF. In DNA form, the CDR3 reads TGTGCCAGCAGTTACTCGTATGAAGGCACAGATACGCAGTATTTT.